Listed here are 7 T cell receptor beta chains from one sample, sequenced in a study of T cell responses to AZD1222 COVID-19 vaccine (dated by TCRdb to 2020 to 2023). Libraries were built with the immunoSEQ multiplex PCR assay. TCRdb mirrors the immuneACCESS table, restricted to in-frame sequences. Some clones are absent from its copies; in checked studies, under half trace to an unresolved V gene, and the reason for the others is unknown. Within this sample are roughly 150,000 clones, with 70% to 90% of them counted one time only. Over 1.5% of the sample is taken by the ten largest. The label giving this sample's time point can be read as: baseline before first vaccination. The source was peripheral blood, collected on day 0 of AZD1222 vaccination. The source is an adult in good health.

The genes are TRBV9 and TRBJ1-1, with unresolved D. The V gene lost 0 bases and the J gene lost 2 bases, with 8 bases spanning the gap. The CDR3 contains 14 residues. The germline CDR1 and CDR2 sequences are SGDLS and YYNGEE. CDR3 loop: CASSVGAGNTEAFF. The CDR3 nucleotides read TGTGCCAGCAGCGTAGGGGCGGGCAACACTGAAGCTTTCTTT.

The chain couples TRBV7-2 to TRBJ2-7; 11 bases line up with TRBD2. After removal of 1 base from V and 0 bases from J, the junction contained 5 bases not matched to a gene. From germline, CDR1 is SGHTA and CDR2 FQGNSA. The CDR3 runs to 17 residues. The CDR3, as DNA: TGTGCCAGCAGCTTAGAGACTAGCGGGGTCATCTCCTACGAGCAGTACTTC. Encoded protein: CASSLETSGVISYEQYF.

The chain joins TRBV28 to TRBJ1-5; D is possibly TRBD1 (5 bases). The CDR3 spans 12 residues. V gave up 8 bases and J gave up 4 bases, with 9 bases separating them. Germline V gene sequence: CDR1 MDHEN, CDR2 SYDVKM. The CDR3 DNA sequence: TGTGCCAGCTCGGGGCAAAATCAGCCCCAGCATTTT. Its protein is CASSGQNQPQHF.

The chain employs TRBV18 and TRBJ1-5; 9 nucleotides align to TRBD1. The V segment lost 5 bases and the J segment 6 bases; nucleotides outside the gene matches: 8. Looked up from germline, CDR1 is KGHSH and CDR2 is LQKENI. This CDR3 contains 15 residues. CDR3 nucleotides: TGTGCCAGCTCATCTGTACAGGGGGCGGGTCAGCCCCAGCATTTT. This encodes CASSSVQGAGQPQHF.

CDR3 amino acids: CASSLEGQNYGYTF. DNA of the CDR3: TGTGCCAGCAGCTTAGAGGGACAGAACTATGGCTACACCTTC. V is TRBV7-8 and J is TRBJ1-2; 7 nucleotides match TRBD1. This CDR3 has 14 residues. V trimming: 1 base; J trimming: 2 bases; junction bases outside the gene matches: 1. From germline, CDR1 is SGHVS and CDR2 FQNEAQ.

In DNA, the CDR3 is TGTGCCAGCAGCTTGGGACAGGGAGGTTTCGAGACCCAGTACTTC. Translated, it gives CASSLGQGGFETQYF. The genes are TRBV2 and TRBJ2-5, with TRBD1 matching 9 bases. The V gene end was trimmed by 6 bases and the J gene end by 5 bases; junction bases not matched to a gene: 10. Per germline, CDR1 SNHLY and CDR2 FYNNEI. This CDR3 spans 15 amino acids.

The V and J genes are TRBV27 and TRBJ2-3; TRBD2 aligns across 11 bases. Trimming at V came to 5 bases and at J to 3 bases, leaving 13 bases not matched to a gene. CDR3 length: 18 residues. Germline CDR1 reads MNHEY; CDR2 reads SMNVEV (reference sequence). The DNA for the CDR3 is TGTGCCAGCAGTCCGAAAGGCCCTAGCGGGAGGTTAACAGATACGCAGTATTTT. Translating gives CASSPKGPSGRLTDTQYF.